The clone carrying this T cell receptor beta chain turned up a few times. What it binds is not known. The sample belongs to a study of T-cell memory formation after mild COVID-19. General observations from the study: Clones shrinking from day 15 to 85 showed even CD4/CD8 mixes; later expanders tilted CD4+.

TCRdb passed the 5' RACE reads through MiXCR, listing each CDR3 protein once. Of under 250,000 distinct CDR3 sequences listed, roughly a tenth are singletons. Germline assignment: CDR1 ENHRY and CDR2 SYGVKD. The CDR3 covers 12 residues. V was trimmed by 3 bases and J by 9 bases, leaving 6 bases between them. The TCR originated in a man aged 18 to 29 who had mild COVID-19 (a few samples of this study predate the infection). Cell type and time point are not known. Sequenced sample: PBMCs or a T cell subset sorted from them (not recorded which). The V and J genes are TRBV10-3 and TRBJ1-6; no reliable D call. CDR3: CAISDKPSPLHF. For the CDR3, the DNA is TGTGCCATCAGTGATAAACCTTCACCCCTCCACTTT.